The source of this TCR beta chain is a study of T cell repertoires in cytomegalovirus infection. General study results and limits: HLA-C-restricted CMV-specific TCR beta clonotypes prevailed in the ex vivo response.

One entry per CDR3 protein results from TCRdb running MiXCR on the reads. The table has under 120,000 distinct CDR3 sequences, 42% seen once. V trimming: 0 bases; J trimming: 3 bases; junction bases outside the gene matches: 0. Germline V gives CDR1 SEHNR, CDR2 FQNEAQ (reference sequence). The CDR3 contains 14 residues. This clonotype was counted at least ten times. Antigen unknown. The chain carries TRBV7-9 and TRBJ1-1; 8 bases fit TRBD1. This material consisted of CD8+ T cells from cultured PBMCs, taken from culture after CMV antigen stimulation. This TCR was recovered from a human donor in good health (CMV status not recorded). Some clones in this sample may be carry-over from other donors' samples. DNA for the CDR3: TGTGCCAGCAGCTTAGCGGACAGGGACACTGAAGCTTTCTTT. Translated, it gives CASSLADRDTEAFF. The full variable domain, rest sourced from reference TRBV7-9 and TRBJ1-1, is DTGVSQNPRHKITKRGQNVTFRCDPISEHNRLYWYRQTLGQGPEFLTYFQNEAQLEKSRLLSDRFSAERPKGSFSTLEIQRTEQGDSAMYLCASSLADRDTEAFFGQGTRLTVV.